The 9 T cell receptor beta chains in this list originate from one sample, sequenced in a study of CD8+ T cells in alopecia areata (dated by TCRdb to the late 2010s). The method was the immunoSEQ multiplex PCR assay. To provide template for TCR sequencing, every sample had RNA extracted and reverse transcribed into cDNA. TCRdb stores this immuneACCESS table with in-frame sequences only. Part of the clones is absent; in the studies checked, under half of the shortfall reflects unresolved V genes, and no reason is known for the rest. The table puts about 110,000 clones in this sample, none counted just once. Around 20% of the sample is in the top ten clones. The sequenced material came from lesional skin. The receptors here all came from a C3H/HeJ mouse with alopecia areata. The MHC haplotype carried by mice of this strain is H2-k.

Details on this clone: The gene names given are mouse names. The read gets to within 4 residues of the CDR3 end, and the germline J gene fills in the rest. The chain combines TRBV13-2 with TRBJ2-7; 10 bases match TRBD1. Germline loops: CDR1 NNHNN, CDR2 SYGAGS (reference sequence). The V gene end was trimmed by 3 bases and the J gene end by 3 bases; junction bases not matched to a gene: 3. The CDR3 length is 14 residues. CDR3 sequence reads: CASGGGQGIYEQYF. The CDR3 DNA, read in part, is TGTGCCAGCGGTGGGGGACAGGGGATCTAT.

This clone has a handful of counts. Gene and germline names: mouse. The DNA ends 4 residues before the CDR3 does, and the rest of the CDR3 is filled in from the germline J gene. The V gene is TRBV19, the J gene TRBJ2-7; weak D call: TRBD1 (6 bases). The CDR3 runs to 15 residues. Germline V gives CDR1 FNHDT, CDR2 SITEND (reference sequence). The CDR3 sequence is CASSPTGRLYYEQYF. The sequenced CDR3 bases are TGTGCCAGCAGTCCGACAGGAAGACTTTATTAT.

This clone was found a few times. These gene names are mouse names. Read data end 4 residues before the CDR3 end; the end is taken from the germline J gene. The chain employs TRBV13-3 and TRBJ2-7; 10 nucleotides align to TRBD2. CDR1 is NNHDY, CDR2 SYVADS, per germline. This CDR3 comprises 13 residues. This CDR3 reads CASTWGGRYEQYF. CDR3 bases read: TGTGCCAGCACCTGGGGGGGCCGGTAT.

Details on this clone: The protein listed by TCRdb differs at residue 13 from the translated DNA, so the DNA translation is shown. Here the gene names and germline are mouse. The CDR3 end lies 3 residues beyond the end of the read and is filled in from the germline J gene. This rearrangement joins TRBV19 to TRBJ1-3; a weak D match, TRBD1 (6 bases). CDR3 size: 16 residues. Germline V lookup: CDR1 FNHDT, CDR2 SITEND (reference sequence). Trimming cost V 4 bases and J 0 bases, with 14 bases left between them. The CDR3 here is CASSSHPGHSGNTLYF. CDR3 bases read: TGTGCCAGCAGTTCCCATCCGGGACATTCTGGAAATACG.

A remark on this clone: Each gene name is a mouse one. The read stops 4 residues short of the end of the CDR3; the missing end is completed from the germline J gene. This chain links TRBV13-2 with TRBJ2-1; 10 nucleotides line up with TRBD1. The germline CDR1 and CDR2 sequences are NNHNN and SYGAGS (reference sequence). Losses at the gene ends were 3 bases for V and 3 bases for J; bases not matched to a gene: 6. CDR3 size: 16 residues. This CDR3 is CASGAPGQGSYAEQFF. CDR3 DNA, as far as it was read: TGTGCCAGCGGTGCTCCGGGACAGGGGAGCTATGCT.

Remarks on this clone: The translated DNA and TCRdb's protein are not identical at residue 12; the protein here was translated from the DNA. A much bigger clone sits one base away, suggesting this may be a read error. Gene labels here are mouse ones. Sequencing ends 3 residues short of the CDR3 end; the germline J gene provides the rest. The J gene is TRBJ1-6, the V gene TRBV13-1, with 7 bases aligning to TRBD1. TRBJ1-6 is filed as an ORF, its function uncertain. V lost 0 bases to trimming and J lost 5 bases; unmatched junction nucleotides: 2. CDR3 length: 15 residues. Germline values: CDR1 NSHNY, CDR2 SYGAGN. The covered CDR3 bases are TGTGCCAGCAGTGATGCTGGGACAGATAATTCGCCC. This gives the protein CASSDAGTDNSP. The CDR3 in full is CASSDAGTDNSPLYF.

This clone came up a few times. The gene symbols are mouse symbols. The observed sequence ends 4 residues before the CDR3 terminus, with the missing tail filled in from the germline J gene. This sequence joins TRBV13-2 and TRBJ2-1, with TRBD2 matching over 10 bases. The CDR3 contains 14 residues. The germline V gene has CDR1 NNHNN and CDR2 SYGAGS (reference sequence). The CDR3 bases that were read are TGTGCCAGCGGTGAGCTGGGGGGGCCTCCT. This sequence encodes CASGELGGPP. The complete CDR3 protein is CASGELGGPPEQFF.

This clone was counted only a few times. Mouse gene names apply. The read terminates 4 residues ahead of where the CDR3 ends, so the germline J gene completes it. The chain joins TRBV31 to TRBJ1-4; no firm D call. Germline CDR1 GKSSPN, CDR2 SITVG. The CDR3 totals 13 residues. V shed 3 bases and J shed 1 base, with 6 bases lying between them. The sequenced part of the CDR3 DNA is TGTGCCTGGAGAACAGATTCCAACGAA. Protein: CAWRTDSNE. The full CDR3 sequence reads CAWRTDSNERLFF. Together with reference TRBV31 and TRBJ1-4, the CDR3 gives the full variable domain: AQTIHQWPVAEIKAVGSPLSLGCTIKGKSSPNLYWYWQATGGTLQQLFYSITVGQVESVVQLNLSASRPKDDQFILSTEKLLLSHSGFYLCAWRTDSNERLFFGHGTKLSVL.

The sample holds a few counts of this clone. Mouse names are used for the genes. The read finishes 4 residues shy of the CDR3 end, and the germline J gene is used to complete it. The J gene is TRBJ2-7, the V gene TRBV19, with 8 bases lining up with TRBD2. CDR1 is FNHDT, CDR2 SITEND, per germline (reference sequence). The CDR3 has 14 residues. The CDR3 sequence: CASSPPTGVYEQYF. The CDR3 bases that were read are TGTGCCAGCAGCCCCCCGACTGGGGTTTAT.